The sequence of this T cell receptor (beta chain) was determined in a study of shared clonotypes between healthy human individuals. Overall study: Researchers assigned three CD4 naive, three CD4 memory, two CD8 naive and one CD8 memory plate to each donor. Broader study findings: Naive subsets generally had larger estimated richness than memory subsets.

As concerns this clone: Its antigen is not identified.

Source study methods: ImmunoSEQ output lacked quality scores and full-length reads, limiting matched filtering. Profiled with immunoSEQ multiplex PCR; TCRdb holds only in-frame clones, not every one. V and J calls plus clone size are reproduced from that table; the DNA served to infer D and trimming. The data contain about 2 million clones, just under 95% of them singletons. In the naive CD8 group, cells lacked CD45RO and were positively selected for CCR7, so terminally differentiated effector memory CD45RA+ cells were left out. Germline V CDR1 and CDR2: MNHEY, SMNVEV (reference sequence). The CDR3 extends over 15 amino acids. V gave up 10 bases and J gave up 0 bases; unmatched junction bases: 9.

The specimen sequenced was naive CD8+ T cells sorted from blood. V gene TRBV27 combines with J gene TRBJ2-3, with 8 bases matching TRBD2. This receptor was identified in a man in his late teens or twenties in good health. Here the CDR3 reads CATRLAGTSTDTQYF. The CDR3 DNA sequence: TGTGCCACCCGATTAGCGGGGACTAGCACAGATACGCAGTATTTT.